This record covers a single T cell receptor (beta chain). The sample belongs to a study of control samples from healthy donors and cancer patients. Libraries were prepared by immunoSEQ multiplex PCR; TCRdb keeps only in-frame clonotypes and omits some of them. The sample yields 100,000 to 150,000 clones, around nine tenths seen once. CDR3 length: 15 residues. CDR1 is SGHTA and CDR2 is FQGNSA in the germline V gene. Trimming took 2 bases from V and 0 from J, leaving 5 bases between them. The sequenced material came from blood. The V gene is TRBV7-2, the J gene TRBJ2-6; D call uncertain. The sequence came from a young man in good health. This CDR3 reads CASSLLDSGANVLTF. In DNA form, the CDR3 reads TGTGCCAGCAGCTTATTGGACTCTGGGGCCAACGTCCTGACTTTC.